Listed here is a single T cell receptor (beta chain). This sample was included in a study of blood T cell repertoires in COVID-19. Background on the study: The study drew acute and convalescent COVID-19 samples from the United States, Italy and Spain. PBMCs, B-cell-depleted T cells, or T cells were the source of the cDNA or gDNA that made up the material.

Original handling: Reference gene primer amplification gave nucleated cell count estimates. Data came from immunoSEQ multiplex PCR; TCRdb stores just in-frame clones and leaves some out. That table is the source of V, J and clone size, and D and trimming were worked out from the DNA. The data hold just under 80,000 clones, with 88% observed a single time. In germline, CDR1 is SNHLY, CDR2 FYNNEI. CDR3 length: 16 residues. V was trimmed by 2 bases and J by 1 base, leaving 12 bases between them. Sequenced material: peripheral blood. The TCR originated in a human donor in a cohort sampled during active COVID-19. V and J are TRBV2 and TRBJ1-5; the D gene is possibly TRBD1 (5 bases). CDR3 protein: CASSEIWAGSNQPQHF. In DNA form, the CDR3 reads TGTGCCAGCAGTGAAATTTGGGCAGGGAGCAATCAGCCCCAGCATTTT.